The 21 T cell receptor beta chains below were found in one sample sequenced in a study of T cells in AML relapse after transplant. Instead of multiplex PCR, a modified RACE PCR amplified TCR alpha and beta from RNA. TCRdb ran MiXCR on the PCR reads and lists one entry per CDR3 protein. The data hold approximately 3,600 distinct CDR3 sequences, with roughly 10% observed a single time. The sample consisted of bone marrow, either the whole sample or a sorted T cell fraction (not recorded which), taken in complete remission. The source of these receptors is a human donor who had a stem cell transplant for acute myeloid leukemia. Some of the T cells might come from the graft donor.

Comment on this clonotype: Being one base from a much bigger clone, this may be a read error. In DNA form, the CDR3 reads TGCGCCAGCGGGGGGGGTACCACGAACACCGGGGAGCTGTTTTTT. It specifies CASGGGTTNTGELFF. J is TRBJ2-2 and V is TRBV5-1, with 7 bases lining up with TRBD2. V trimming: 7 bases; J trimming: 0 bases; junction bases outside the gene matches: 6. This CDR3 has 15 residues. Germline V gene sequence: CDR1 SGHRS, CDR2 YFSETQ.

This clonotype qualifies as medium-sized. The chain carries TRBV5-6 and TRBJ2-5, with TRBD2 identical over 14 bases. V was clipped by 4 bases and J by 4 bases; unmatched bases: 12. Germline assignment: CDR1 SGHDT and CDR2 YYEEEE. The CDR3 runs to 18 residues. The CDR3: CASSDGLAGGRVLETQYF. The CDR3 DNA reads as TGTGCCAGCAGCGACGGACTAGCGGGGGGCCGAGTGCTAGAGACCCAGTACTTC.

This clonotype is labeled medium-sized (0.01 to 0.1%). The J gene is TRBJ2-3, the V gene TRBV15, with 10 bases identical to TRBD2. J lost 4 bases, V lost 1 base, and 5 bases had no gene match. The germline CDR1 and CDR2 sequences are LNHNV and YYDKDF (reference sequence). The CDR3 covers 16 residues. The CDR3 here is CATSRGFLAGADTQYF. The DNA for the CDR3 is TGTGCCACCAGCAGAGGTTTTCTAGCGGGGGCAGATACGCAGTATTTT.

This clonotype qualifies as medium-sized (0.01 to 0.1%). The V gene is TRBV7-9, the J gene TRBJ2-1, with D uncertain. The CDR3 sequence is 12 residues long. Trimming removed 4 bases at V and 8 bases at J, with 9 bases between. The V gene's germline CDR1 is SEHNR and CDR2 FQNEAQ (reference sequence). The CDR3 reads CASSSEGYEQFF. For the CDR3, the DNA is TGTGCCAGCAGCTCAGAAGGTTATGAGCAGTTCTTC.

This clonotype was observed many times. The chain employs TRBV6-1 and TRBJ1-2; D might be TRBD1 (6 bases). Trimming cost V 2 bases and J 6 bases, with 10 bases left between them. Germline loops: CDR1 MNHNS, CDR2 SASEGT. The CDR3 runs 13 residues. The CDR3 coding sequence is TGTGCCAGCAGTGAAAGGGGGGCCGATGGCTACACCTTC. Its protein is CASSERGADGYTF.

By sample share, this clonotype is medium-sized. V and J are TRBV5-5 and TRBJ2-5; TRBD1 matches at 8 bases. J gave up 7 bases and V 4 bases, and 6 bases lay outside the gene matches. The CDR3 loop spans 13 amino acids. The germline V gene encodes CDR1 SGHKS and CDR2 YYEKEE (reference sequence). The CDR3 here is CASSQQGEWTQYF. The CDR3 coding sequence is TGTGCCAGCAGCCAACAGGGGGAATGGACCCAGTACTTC.

J is TRBJ2-5 and V is TRBV6-6, with TRBD2 matching over 9 bases. Trimming at V came to 4 bases and at J to 1 base, leaving 1 base not matched to a gene. The CDR3 length is 14 residues. From germline, CDR1 is MNHNY and CDR2 SVGAGI (reference sequence). CDR3 sequence reads: CASSSTSGQETQYF. CDR3 in DNA: TGTGCCAGCAGTTCGACTAGCGGCCAAGAGACCCAGTACTTC.

Relative to its sample, this clonotype is medium-sized. The V and J genes are TRBV3-1 and TRBJ1-4; TRBD1 is a possible D gene (6 bases). The CDR3 sequence is 17 residues long. V was trimmed by 3 bases and J by 3 bases, leaving 17 bases between them. From germline, CDR1 is LGHDT and CDR2 YNNKEL (reference sequence). The CDR3 loop reads CASSHSLLGAPNEKLFF. CDR3 in DNA: TGTGCCAGCAGCCACTCCCTTCTGGGGGCCCCTAATGAAAAACTGTTTTTT.

This clonotype was counted many times. The rearrangement joins TRBV18 to TRBJ1-1; no definite D call. The CDR3 spans 14 residues. Between the trimmed V and J ends, which lost 2 bases and 6 bases, there was a span of 13 bases. From germline, CDR1 is KGHSH and CDR2 LQKENI. The CDR3 protein is CASSPTEGEPEAFF. CDR3 coding DNA: TGTGCCAGCTCACCAACGGAGGGAGAACCTGAAGCTTTCTTT.

This clonotype counts as medium-sized (0.01 to 0.1%). This sequence joins TRBV20-1 and TRBJ2-7; possible D gene TRBD1, 6 bases. This CDR3 has 15 amino acids. V was shortened by 4 bases and J by 0 bases, with 16 bases between the two germline ends. Germline CDR1 is DFQATT and CDR2 is SNEGSKA (reference sequence). The CDR3: CSATETGRGSYEQYF. CDR3 nucleotide sequence: TGCAGTGCTACTGAAACGGGCAGGGGCTCCTACGAGCAGTACTTC.

Relative to its sample, this clonotype is medium-sized. The gene calls are TRBV4-3 and TRBJ1-1; a possible D gene is TRBD1 (6 bases). V shed 1 base and J shed 3 bases, with 24 bases lying between them. The CDR3 is 19 residues long. Germline V CDR1 and CDR2: LGHNA, YSLEER. CDR3 DNA: TGCGCCAGCAGCCAAGTGTGGCCAGGACAGCCTAATGGGGACACTGAAGCTTTCTTT. Translated: CASSQVWPGQPNGDTEAFF.

This clonotype was counted many times. The chain recombines TRBV4-3 with TRBJ2-3, with 10 bases identical to TRBD2. V gave up 0 bases and J gave up 3 bases; unmatched junction bases: 6. The length of the CDR3 is 17 residues. The germline gives CDR1 LGHNA, CDR2 YSLEER. CDR3 DNA sequence: TGCGCCAGCAGCCAAGACCCGGAGCGGGGGGGAACAGATACGCAGTATTTT. Translation: CASSQDPERGGTDTQYF.

This clonotype is medium-sized. V is TRBV15 and J is TRBJ2-7; 10 positions match TRBD1. CDR3 length equals 16 residues. Germline V lookup: CDR1 LNHNV, CDR2 YYDKDF (reference sequence). V was pared by 0 bases and J by 6 bases, with 8 bases of the junction left unmatched. The CDR3 loop reads CATSRDLGQGSVEQYF. The CDR3 DNA is TGTGCCACCAGCAGAGATCTGGGACAGGGGTCCGTCGAGCAGTACTTC. The variable domain in full, completed from reference TRBV15 and TRBJ2-7, reads DAMVIQNPRYQVTQFGKPVTLSCSQTLNHNVMYWYQQKSSQAPKLLFHYYDKDFNNEADTPDNFQSRRPNTSFCFLDIRSPGLGDTAMYLCATSRDLGQGSVEQYFGPGTRLTVT.

The chain joins TRBV7-2 to TRBJ1-5; D is unclear. Germline CDR1 is SGHTA and CDR2 is FQGNSA. V was trimmed by 1 base and J by 1 base, leaving 8 bases between them. The CDR3 has 15 residues. CDR3 amino acids: CASSLVAGSNQPQHF. The CDR3 nucleotides are TGTGCCAGCAGCTTAGTAGCGGGGAGCAATCAGCCCCAGCATTTT. Based on the CDR3 plus reference TRBV7-2 and TRBJ1-5, the full variable domain is GAGVSQSPSNKVTEKGKDVELRCDPISGHTALYWYRQSLGQGLEFLIYFQGNSAPDKSGLPSDRFSAERTGGSVSTLTIQRTQQEDSAVYLCASSLVAGSNQPQHFGDGTRLSIL.

This clonotype is termed medium-sized (0.01 to 0.1%). The V gene is TRBV30, the J gene TRBJ1-2; D remains ambiguous. Trimming pared 0 bases from V and 5 bases from J, leaving 7 bases between. The CDR3 loop spans 12 amino acids. In germline, CDR1 is GTSNPN, CDR2 SVGIG (reference sequence). In DNA, the CDR3 is TGTGCCTGGAGTGTCCCGGGGTATGGCTACACCTTC. Its protein is CAWSVPGYGYTF.

By sample fraction, this clonotype is medium-sized. The V and J genes are TRBV6-2 or TRBV6-3 and TRBJ1-5; D ambiguous. Germline-derived CDR1 and CDR2 are MNHEY and SVGEGT. V gave up 2 bases and J gave up 0 bases, with 8 bases separating them. The CDR3 runs 15 residues. The CDR3 spells CASSYLLGSNQPQHF. The CDR3 DNA follows: TGTGCCAGCAGTTACCTCTTGGGTAGCAATCAGCCCCAGCATTTT.

In DNA form, the CDR3 reads TGTGCCTGGAGCGGGACAGGGATGGAGGGCTACACCTTC. Its translation: CAWSGTGMEGYTF. This chain links TRBV30 with TRBJ1-2; 9 nucleotides line up with TRBD1. CDR1 is GTSNPN and CDR2 is SVGIG in the germline V gene (reference sequence). The trim removed 3 bases at V and 8 bases at J, leaving 7 bases unmatched. The CDR3 is 13 residues long.

This clonotype turned up a few times. The chain couples TRBV6-5 to TRBJ2-1; no clear D gene. The CDR3 totals 11 residues. Trimming removed 4 bases from V and 7 bases from J, with 5 bases in between. CDR1 and CDR2 from the germline V gene are MNHEY and SVGAGI. The DNA for the CDR3 is TGTGCCAGCAGTTCCTTTAATGAGCAGTTCTTC. Protein product: CASSSFNEQFF.

This clonotype has just a few counts. The genes are TRBV6-2 or TRBV6-3 and TRBJ2-2; 7 bases are a match to TRBD2. V was clipped by 4 bases and J by 0 bases; unmatched bases: 11. CDR1 is MNHEY, CDR2 SVGEGT, per germline. This CDR3 spans 18 amino acids. The CDR3 bases are TGTGCCAGCAGTTGGCGAGGAGCGGGGCCTGCGAACACCGGGGAGCTGTTTTTT. Its translation: CASSWRGAGPANTGELFF.

By frequency in the sample, this clonotype is medium-sized. The chain carries TRBV13 and TRBJ2-5; TRBD2 matches 8 bases. The CDR3 runs 16 residues. Germline CDR1 and CDR2: PRHDT and FYEKMQ (reference sequence). The ends lost 4 bases at V and 2 bases at J; junction bases unmatched: 9. The CDR3 nucleotides read TGTGCCAGCAGCTCCCGCGGGATAGCGGGGCAAGAGACCCAGTACTTC. The encoded protein is CASSSRGIAGQETQYF.

This clonotype qualifies as medium-sized. This rearrangement joins TRBV20-1 to TRBJ2-1, with 9 bases lining up with TRBD2. In germline, CDR1 is DFQATT, CDR2 SNEGSKA (reference sequence). This CDR3 is built from 15 residues. V lost 0 bases, J lost 5 bases, and 5 bases stayed unmatched. This chain's CDR3 is CSARDQRGAHNEQFF. Here the CDR3 DNA reads TGCAGTGCTAGAGATCAGCGGGGGGCCCACAATGAGCAGTTCTTC.